This is a list of T cell receptor beta chains from one sample in a study of chronic HIV infection and antiretroviral therapy. MiXCR, run by TCRdb on the 5' RACE reads, gives a single entry per CDR3 protein. The repertoire consists of more than 40,000 distinct CDR3 sequences, with 19% occurring once and the leading ten covering 2.8%. Sequencing was carried out using peripheral blood. Source of these receptors: an adult who had HIV and had not received antiretroviral therapy, or was an uninfected healthy control (not recorded which). The CDR3 runs from the conserved cysteine through the conserved F or W. D genes are given only for firm matches. Clone size is given for some rows only: seen once, a few or many times, or a class if the clone is expanded.

v_gene: TRBV7-8
abundance: .
d_gene: TRBD2
j_gene: TRBJ2-3
CDR3aa: CASSAHAGTSGRSTDTQYF
CDR3nt: TGTGCCAGCAGCGCCCATGCCGGGACTAGCGGGAGATCAACAGATACGCAGTATTTT

v_gene: TRBV30
abundance: .
d_gene: .
j_gene: TRBJ1-1
CDR3aa: CAWSALRETEAFF
CDR3nt: TGTGCCTGGAGTGCCCTAAGGGAAACTGAAGCTTTCTTT

v_gene: TRBV29-1
abundance: few
d_gene: TRBD1
j_gene: TRBJ2-7
CDR3aa: CSVGQGSNYEQYF
CDR3nt: TGCAGCGTTGGACAGGGGTCTAATTACGAGCAGTACTTC

v_gene: TRBV28
abundance: .
d_gene: .
j_gene: TRBJ2-7
CDR3aa: CASSLGTDAYEQYF
CDR3nt: TGTGCCAGCAGTTTAGGGACCGATGCCTACGAGCAGTACTTC

v_gene: TRBV28
abundance: .
d_gene: .
j_gene: TRBJ1-3
CDR3aa: CASSILPSSGNTIYF
CDR3nt: TGTGCCAGCAGTATACTCCCGAGCTCTGGAAACACCATATATTTT

v_gene: TRBV11-2
abundance: few
d_gene: TRBD1
j_gene: TRBJ1-2
CDR3aa: CASSLVYGDRGFGYTF
CDR3nt: TGTGCCAGCAGCTTAGTTTACGGGGACAGGGGCTTTGGCTACACCTTC

v_gene: TRBV14
abundance: .
d_gene: .
j_gene: TRBJ2-1
CDR3aa: CASSLPGTVYNEQFF
CDR3nt: TGTGCCAGCAGCCTACCCGGGACTGTCTACAATGAGCAGTTCTTC

v_gene: TRBV6-5
abundance: .
d_gene: .
j_gene: TRBJ2-7
CDR3aa: CASSYSMWGAQREQYF
CDR3nt: TGTGCCAGCAGTTACTCGATGTGGGGGGCGCAGCGGGAGCAGTACTTC

v_gene: TRBV6-5
abundance: .
d_gene: .
j_gene: TRBJ1-5
CDR3aa: CASSYAPHGDQPQHF
CDR3nt: TGTGCCAGCAGTTACGCCCCCCACGGCGATCAGCCCCAGCATTTT

v_gene: TRBV9
abundance: .
d_gene: TRBD2
j_gene: TRBJ2-7
CDR3aa: CASSVGGSGSSYEQYF
CDR3nt: TGTGCCAGCAGCGTCGGCGGTAGCGGGAGTAGCTACGAGCAGTACTTC

v_gene: TRBV27
abundance: .
d_gene: .
j_gene: TRBJ2-7
CDR3aa: CASSLSNRPLGYEQYF
CDR3nt: TGTGCCAGCAGTTTATCGAACAGGCCATTAGGATACGAGCAGTACTTC